The source of this T cell receptor beta chain is a study of CD8 T cells in ankylosing spondylitis. General study points: In ankylosing spondylitis blood, a motif of about 8 highly homologous TCR beta variants appeared characteristic.

Note on this clonotype: Its specificity is not known.

Trimming stripped 6 bases from V and 5 bases from J, with 4 bases between. The CDR3 length is 11 residues. The authors made TCR beta libraries by quantitative 5'-RACE with molecular barcodes. TCRdb recomputed calls from the 5' RACE reads with MiXCR, one row per CDR3 protein. The sample contains roughly 350,000 distinct CDR3 sequences, 6.5% to 10% of which appear only once. The specimen was blood, either unsorted or a sorted T cell fraction (not recorded which). The sequence was collected from a male donor with ankylosing spondylitis. The rearrangement joins TRBV12-3 or TRBV12-4 to TRBJ1-4; no clear D. The CDR3 DNA sequence: TGTGCCAGCAGAGGCAATGAAAAACTGTTTTTT. Protein: CASRGNEKLFF.